One T cell receptor beta chain is described in this entry. Its antigen is not known. TCRdb reprocessed the 5' RACE reads via MiXCR and lists one record per CDR3 protein. The sample lists approximately 500,000 distinct CDR3 sequences; about an eighth were seen once. CDR1 is KGHSH, CDR2 LQKENI, per germline. This CDR3 is 16 amino acids long. V was clipped by 3 bases and J by 0 bases; unmatched bases: 6. The data were taken from a study of CD8 T cells in ankylosing spondylitis. Overall study findings and caveats: A motif in TCR beta, a set of eight or nine highly homologous variants, appeared characteristic of ankylosing spondylitis blood. CD8+ by phenotype, disease-linked clones were relatively rare in peripheral blood.

The sequencing sample was made of blood, either unsorted or a sorted T cell fraction (not recorded which). The receptor was isolated from a male donor with ankylosing spondylitis. The V call is TRBV18, the J call TRBJ1-1; 8 bases match TRBD1. CDR3 DNA sequence: TGTGCCAGCTCACCCTTAAGGACAGGGCTGAACACTGAAGCTTTCTTT. This codes for CASSPLRTGLNTEAFF.